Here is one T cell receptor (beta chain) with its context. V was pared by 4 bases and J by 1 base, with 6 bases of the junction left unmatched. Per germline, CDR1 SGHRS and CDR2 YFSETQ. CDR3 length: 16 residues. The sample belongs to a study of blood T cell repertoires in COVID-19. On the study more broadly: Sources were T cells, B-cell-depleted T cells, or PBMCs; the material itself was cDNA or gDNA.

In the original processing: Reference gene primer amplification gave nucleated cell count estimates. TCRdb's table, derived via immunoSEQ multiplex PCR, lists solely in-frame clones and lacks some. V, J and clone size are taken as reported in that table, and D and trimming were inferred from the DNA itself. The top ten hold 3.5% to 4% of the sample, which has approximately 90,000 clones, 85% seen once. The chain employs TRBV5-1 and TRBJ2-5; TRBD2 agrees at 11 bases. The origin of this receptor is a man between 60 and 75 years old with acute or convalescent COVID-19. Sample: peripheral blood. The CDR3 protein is CASSSAGTSGQETQYF. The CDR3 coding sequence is TGCGCCAGCAGCAGTGCCGGGACTAGCGGCCAAGAGACCCAGTACTTC.